This T cell receptor beta chain is from a study of vaccination effects on CD4 cells after COVID-19. After expansion with viral peptide pools in the ViraFEST assay, antigen-specific CD4+ T cells were sequenced. Culture lasted about ten days before CD4+ T cell isolation. In the vaccine recipients, nucleocapsid antibodies were negative and there was no prior SARS-CoV-2 infection. Cultures got half-medium changes with IL-2 on days 3 and 7. Study-wide results and limits: A shortage of convalescent patients and an absence of early post-infection timepoints characterized the study.

V dropped 0 bases and J dropped 0 bases, with 10 bases sitting between them. From germline, CDR1 is SGHRS and CDR2 YFSETQ. The CDR3 is 16 amino acids. This clone was observed a single time. Antigen unknown. The method was immunoSEQ multiplex PCR; TCRdb's version includes in-frame clones alone and lacks a portion of them. The sample has 20,000 to 25,000 clones; around 70% are singletons. The clonotype originates from a human donor who received a COVID-19 vaccine. The starting material was CD4+ T cells from PBMCs cultured with HCoV-NL63 spike peptides, obtained before COVID-19 vaccination. This chain uses TRBV5-1 with TRBJ2-1; D is unclear. The CDR3 reads CASSLERLSSYNEQFF. CDR3 DNA sequence: TGCGCCAGCAGCTTGGAGCGACTCAGCTCCTACAATGAGCAGTTCTTC.